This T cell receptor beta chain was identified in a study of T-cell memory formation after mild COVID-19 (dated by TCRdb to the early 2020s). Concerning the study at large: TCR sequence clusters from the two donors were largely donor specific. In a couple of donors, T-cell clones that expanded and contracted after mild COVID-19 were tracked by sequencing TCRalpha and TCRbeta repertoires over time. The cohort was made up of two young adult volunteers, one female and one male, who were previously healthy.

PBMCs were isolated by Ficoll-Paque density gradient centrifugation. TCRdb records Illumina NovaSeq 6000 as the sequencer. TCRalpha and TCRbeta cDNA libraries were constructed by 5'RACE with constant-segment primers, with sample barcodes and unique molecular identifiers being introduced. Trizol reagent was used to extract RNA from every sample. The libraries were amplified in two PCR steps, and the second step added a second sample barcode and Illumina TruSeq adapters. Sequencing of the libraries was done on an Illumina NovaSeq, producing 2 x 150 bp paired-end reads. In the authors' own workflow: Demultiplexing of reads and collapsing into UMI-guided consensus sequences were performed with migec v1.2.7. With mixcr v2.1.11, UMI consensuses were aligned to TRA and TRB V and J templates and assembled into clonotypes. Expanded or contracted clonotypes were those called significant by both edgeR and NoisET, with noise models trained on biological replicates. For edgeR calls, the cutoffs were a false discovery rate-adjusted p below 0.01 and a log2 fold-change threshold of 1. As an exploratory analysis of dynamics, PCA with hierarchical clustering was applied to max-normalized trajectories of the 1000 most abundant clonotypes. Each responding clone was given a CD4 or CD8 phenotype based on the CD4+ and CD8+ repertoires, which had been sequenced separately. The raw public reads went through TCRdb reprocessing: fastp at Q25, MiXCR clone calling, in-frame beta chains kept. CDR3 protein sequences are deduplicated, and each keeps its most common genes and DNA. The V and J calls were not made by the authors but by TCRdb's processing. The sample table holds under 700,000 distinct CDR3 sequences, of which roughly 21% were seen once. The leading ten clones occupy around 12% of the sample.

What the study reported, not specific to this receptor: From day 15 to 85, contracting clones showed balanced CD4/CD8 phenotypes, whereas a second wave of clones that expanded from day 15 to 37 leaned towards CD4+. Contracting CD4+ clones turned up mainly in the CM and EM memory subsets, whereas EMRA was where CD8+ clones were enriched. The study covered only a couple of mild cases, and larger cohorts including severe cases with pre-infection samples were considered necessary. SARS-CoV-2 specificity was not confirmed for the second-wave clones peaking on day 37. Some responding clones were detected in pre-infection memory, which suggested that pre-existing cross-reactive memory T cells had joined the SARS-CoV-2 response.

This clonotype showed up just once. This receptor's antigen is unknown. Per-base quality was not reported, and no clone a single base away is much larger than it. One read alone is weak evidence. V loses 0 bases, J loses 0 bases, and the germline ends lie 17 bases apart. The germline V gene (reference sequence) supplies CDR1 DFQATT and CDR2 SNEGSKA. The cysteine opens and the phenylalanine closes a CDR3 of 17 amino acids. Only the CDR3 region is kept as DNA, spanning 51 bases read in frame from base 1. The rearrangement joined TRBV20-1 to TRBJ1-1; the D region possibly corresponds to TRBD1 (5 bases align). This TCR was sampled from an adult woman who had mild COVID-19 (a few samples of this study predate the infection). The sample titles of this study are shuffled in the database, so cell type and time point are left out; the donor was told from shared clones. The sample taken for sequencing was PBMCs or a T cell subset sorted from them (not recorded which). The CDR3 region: CSARELPGPKLNTEAFF. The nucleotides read TGCAGTGCTAGAGAGTTACCGGGACCAAAGTTGAACACTGAAGCTTTCTTT.